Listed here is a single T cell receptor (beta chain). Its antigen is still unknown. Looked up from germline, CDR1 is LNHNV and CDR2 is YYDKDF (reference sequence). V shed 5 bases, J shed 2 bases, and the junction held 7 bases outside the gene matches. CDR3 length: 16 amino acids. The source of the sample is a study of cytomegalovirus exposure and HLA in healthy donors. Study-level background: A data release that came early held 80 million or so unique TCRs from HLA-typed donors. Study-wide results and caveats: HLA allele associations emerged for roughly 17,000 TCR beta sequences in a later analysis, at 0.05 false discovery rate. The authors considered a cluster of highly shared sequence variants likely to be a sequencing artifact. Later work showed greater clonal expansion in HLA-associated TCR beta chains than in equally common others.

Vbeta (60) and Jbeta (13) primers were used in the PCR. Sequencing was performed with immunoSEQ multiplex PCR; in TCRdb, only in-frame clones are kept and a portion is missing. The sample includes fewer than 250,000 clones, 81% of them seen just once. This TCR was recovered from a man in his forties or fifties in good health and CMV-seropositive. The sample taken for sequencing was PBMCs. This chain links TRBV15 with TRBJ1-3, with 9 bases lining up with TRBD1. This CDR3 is CATSRQQGAAGNTIYF. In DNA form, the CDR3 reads TGTGCCACCAGCCGCCAACAGGGGGCTGCTGGAAACACCATATATTTT.